This record looks at one T cell receptor (beta chain) sequence and its context. What it binds is not known. This entry belongs to a study of monozygotic twins with inflammatory bowel disease. The CDR3 length is 15 residues. Germline CDR1 MNHEY, CDR2 SVGEGT. TCRdb processed the 5' RACE reads again and assigns one entry to each CDR3 protein, with no DNA. The table lists around 370,000 distinct CDR3 sequences. Overall study findings and caveats: Relative clonotype sharing with others was diminished in IBD patients versus healthy twins, particularly with disease activity. Cells of different T cell subtypes could not be told apart.

Researchers collected over 2 ml of blood per donor. From whole blood, total RNA was isolated without any sorting of T cells. The rearrangement links TRBV6-2 or TRBV6-3 to TRBJ2-7. This clonotype was obtained from a human donor with ulcerative colitis or Crohn's disease, or a healthy co-twin of an affected twin (not recorded which). The sample comprised blood. CDR3 region: CASSYPGRISYEQYF.